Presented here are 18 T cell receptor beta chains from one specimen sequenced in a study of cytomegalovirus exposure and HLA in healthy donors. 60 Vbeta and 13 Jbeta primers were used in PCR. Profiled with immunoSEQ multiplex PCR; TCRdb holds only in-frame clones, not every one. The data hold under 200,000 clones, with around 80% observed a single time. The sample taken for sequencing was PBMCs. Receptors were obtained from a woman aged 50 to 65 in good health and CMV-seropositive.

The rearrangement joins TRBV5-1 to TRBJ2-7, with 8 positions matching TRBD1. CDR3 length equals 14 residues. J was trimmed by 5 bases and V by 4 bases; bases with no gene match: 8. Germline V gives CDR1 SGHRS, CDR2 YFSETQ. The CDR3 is CASSADRGLNEQYF. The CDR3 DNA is TGCGCCAGCAGCGCCGACAGGGGATTGAACGAGCAGTACTTC.

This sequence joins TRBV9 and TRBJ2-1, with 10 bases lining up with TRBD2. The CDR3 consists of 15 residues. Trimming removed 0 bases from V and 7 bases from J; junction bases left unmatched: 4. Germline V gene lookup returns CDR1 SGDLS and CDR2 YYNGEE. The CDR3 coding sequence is TGTGCCAGCAGCGTAGAAAGCGGGGGGGGGAATGAGCAGTTCTTC. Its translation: CASSVESGGGNEQFF.

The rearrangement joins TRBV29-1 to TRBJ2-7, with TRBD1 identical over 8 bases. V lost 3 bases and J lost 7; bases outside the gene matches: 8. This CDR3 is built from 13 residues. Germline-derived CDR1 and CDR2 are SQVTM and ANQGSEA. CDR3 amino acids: CSVDSQGAREQYF. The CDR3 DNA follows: TGCAGCGTTGACAGTCAGGGGGCAAGGGAGCAGTACTTC.

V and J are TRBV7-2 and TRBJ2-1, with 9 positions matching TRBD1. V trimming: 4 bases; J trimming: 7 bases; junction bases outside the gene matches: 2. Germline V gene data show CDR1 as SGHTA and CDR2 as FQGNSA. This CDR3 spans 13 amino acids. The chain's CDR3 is CASSWDRVNEQFF. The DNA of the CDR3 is TGTGCCAGCAGCTGGGACAGGGTGAATGAGCAGTTCTTC.

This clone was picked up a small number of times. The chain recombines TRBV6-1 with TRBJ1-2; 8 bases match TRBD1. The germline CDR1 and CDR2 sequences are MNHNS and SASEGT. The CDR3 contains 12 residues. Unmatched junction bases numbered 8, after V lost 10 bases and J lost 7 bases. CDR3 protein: CATRQGLFGYTF. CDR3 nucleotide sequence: TGTGCCACAAGACAGGGGCTGTTTGGCTACACCTTC.

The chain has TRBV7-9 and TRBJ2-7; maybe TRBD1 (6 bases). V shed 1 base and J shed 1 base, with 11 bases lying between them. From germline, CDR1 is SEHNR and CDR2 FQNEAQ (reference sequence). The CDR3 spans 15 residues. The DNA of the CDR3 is TGTGCCAGCAGCTTAGTTGGGGGCCGGTCCTACGAGCAGTACTTC. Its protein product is CASSLVGGRSYEQYF.

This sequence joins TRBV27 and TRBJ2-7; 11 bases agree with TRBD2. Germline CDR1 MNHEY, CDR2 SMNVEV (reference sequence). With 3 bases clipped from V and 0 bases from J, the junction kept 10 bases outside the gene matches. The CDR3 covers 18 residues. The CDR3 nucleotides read TGTGCCAGCAGTTTGTCTGGACTAGCGGGTGGGAGCTCCTACGAGCAGTACTTC. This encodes CASSLSGLAGGSSYEQYF.

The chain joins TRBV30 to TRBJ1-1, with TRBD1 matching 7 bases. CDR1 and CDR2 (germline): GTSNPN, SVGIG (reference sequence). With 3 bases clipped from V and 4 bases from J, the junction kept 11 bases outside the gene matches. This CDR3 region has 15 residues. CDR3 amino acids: CAWRVPGGQATEAFF. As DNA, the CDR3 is TGTGCCTGGAGGGTACCCGGAGGACAGGCCACTGAAGCTTTCTTT.

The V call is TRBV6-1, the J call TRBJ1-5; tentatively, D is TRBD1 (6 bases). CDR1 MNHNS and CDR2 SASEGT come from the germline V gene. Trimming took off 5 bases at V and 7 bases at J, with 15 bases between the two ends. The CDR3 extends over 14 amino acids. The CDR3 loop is CASSSYREVQPQHF. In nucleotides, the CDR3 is TGTGCCAGCAGTTCTTACAGGGAAGTACAGCCCCAGCATTTT.

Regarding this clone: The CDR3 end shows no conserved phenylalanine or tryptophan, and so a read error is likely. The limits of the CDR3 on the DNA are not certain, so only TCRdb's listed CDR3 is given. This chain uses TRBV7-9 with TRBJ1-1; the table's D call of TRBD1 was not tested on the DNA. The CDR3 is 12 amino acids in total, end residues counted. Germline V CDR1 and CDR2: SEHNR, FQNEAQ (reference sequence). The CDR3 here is CASSLPQSNHPL.

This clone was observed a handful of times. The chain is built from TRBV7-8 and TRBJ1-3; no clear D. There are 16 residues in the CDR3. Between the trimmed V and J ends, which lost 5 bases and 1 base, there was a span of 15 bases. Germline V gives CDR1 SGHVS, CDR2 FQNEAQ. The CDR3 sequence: CASSLPGGDSGNTIYF. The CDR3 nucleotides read TGTGCCAGCAGCCTCCCCGGCGGGGATTCTGGAAACACCATATATTTT.

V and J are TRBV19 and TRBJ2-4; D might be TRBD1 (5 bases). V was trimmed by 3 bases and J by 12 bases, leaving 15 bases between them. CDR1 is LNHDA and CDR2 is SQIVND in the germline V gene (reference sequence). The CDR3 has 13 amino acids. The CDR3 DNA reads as TGTGCCAGTAGTATCGGTAGGGGCCCAAGTCAGTACTTC. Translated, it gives CASSIGRGPSQYF.

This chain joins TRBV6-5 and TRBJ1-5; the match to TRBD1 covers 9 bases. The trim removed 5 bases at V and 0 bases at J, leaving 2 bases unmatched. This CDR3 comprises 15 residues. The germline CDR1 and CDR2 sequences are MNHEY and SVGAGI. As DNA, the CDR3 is TGTGCCAGCAGTCCACAGGGGGCTAGCAATCAGCCCCAGCATTTT. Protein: CASSPQGASNQPQHF.

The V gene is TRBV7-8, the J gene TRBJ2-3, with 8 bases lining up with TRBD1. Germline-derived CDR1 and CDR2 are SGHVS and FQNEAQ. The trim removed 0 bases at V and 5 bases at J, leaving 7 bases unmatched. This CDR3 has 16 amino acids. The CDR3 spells CASSLAFQGALDTQYF. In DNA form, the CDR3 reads TGTGCCAGCAGCTTAGCGTTCCAGGGGGCCTTAGATACGCAGTATTTT.

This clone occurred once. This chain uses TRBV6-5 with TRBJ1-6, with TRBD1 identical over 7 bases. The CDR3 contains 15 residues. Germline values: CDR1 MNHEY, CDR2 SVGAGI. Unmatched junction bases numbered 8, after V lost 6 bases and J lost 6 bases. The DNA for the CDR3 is TGTGCCAGCAGCTTACGGGACAGACTTAATTCACCCCTCCACTTT. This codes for CASSLRDRLNSPLHF.

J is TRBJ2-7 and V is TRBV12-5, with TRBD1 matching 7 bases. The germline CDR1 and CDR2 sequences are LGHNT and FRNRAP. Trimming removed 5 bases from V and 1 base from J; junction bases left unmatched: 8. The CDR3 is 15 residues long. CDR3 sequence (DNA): TGTGCTAGTGGTCACAGGGGTCCAAAATCCTACGAGCAGTACTTC. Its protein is CASGHRGPKSYEQYF. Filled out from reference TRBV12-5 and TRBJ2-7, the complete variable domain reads DARVTQTPRHKVTEMGQEVTMRCQPILGHNTVFWYRQTMMQGLELLAYFRNRAPLDDSGMPKDRFSAEMPDATLATLKIQPSEPRDSAVYFCASGHRGPKSYEQYFGPGTRLTVT.

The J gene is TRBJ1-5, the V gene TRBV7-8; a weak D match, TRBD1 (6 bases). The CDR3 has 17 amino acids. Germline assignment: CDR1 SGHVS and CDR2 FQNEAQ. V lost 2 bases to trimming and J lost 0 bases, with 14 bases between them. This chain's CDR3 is CASSLRQARNSNQPQHF. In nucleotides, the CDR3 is TGTGCCAGCAGCTTAAGACAGGCTCGAAATAGCAATCAGCCCCAGCATTTT.

This CDR3 reads CASSLGLAGVPGELFF. In DNA, the CDR3 is TGTGCCAGCAGCTTAGGACTAGCGGGGGTCCCCGGGGAGCTGTTTTTT. V gene TRBV7-9 combines with J gene TRBJ2-2, with 12 bases that match TRBD2. This CDR3 contains 16 residues. Trimming removed 1 base from V and 6 bases from J; junction bases left unmatched: 3. Per germline, CDR1 SEHNR and CDR2 FQNEAQ (reference sequence).